This entry lists 27 T cell receptor beta chains sequenced from one sample in a study of response to subunit inactivated influenza vaccine. Each CDR3 protein gets one entry after TCRdb re-called the RT-PCR reads with MiXCR. The repertoire holds fewer than 800,000 distinct CDR3 sequences, with less than 20% as singletons. The sequencing here drew on PBMCs from blood, taken roughly 12 days after vaccination. These receptors came from a man between 45 and 60 years old who received an inactivated influenza vaccine.

DNA of the CDR3: TGCAGTGCTAGGGTCAGGGGGTTAGTTACCCAGTACTTC. The encoded protein is CSARVRGLVTQYF. The rearrangement uses TRBV20-1 and TRBJ2-5, with TRBD1 identical over 7 bases. Germline CDR1 reads DFQATT; CDR2 reads SNEGSKA (reference sequence). The CDR3 loop spans 13 amino acids. With V trimmed by 3 bases and J by 8 bases, 9 bases remained unmatched.

This clonotype was seen repeatedly, ten times or more. The rearrangement links TRBV6-2 or TRBV6-3 to TRBJ2-5, with TRBD1 matching 7 bases. After removal of 5 bases from V and 2 bases from J, the junction contained 5 bases not matched to a gene. CDR1 MNHEY and CDR2 SVGEGT come from the germline V gene. The CDR3 is 14 residues long. CDR3 nucleotides: TGTGCCAGCAGTCAATTGGGACAGCAAGAGACCCAGTACTTC. This translates into CASSQLGQQETQYF.

J is TRBJ2-7 and V is TRBV3-1, with 11 bases that match TRBD2. The germline V gene has CDR1 LGHDT and CDR2 YNNKEL (reference sequence). The CDR3 consists of 14 residues. V was clipped by 6 bases and J by 4 bases; unmatched bases: 5. CDR3 in amino acids: CASRDTSGSYEQYF. As DNA, the CDR3 is TGTGCCAGCAGGGATACTAGCGGGAGTTACGAGCAGTACTTC.

This clonotype was seen only a few times. The chain is built from TRBV29-1 and TRBJ2-1; 9 bases are shared with TRBD1. V lost 6 bases, J lost 8 bases, and 8 bases stayed unmatched. The CDR3 consists of 13 residues. The germline V gene encodes CDR1 SQVTM and CDR2 ANQGSEA. CDR3 bases: TGCAGCGTCGACAGGGGGGTATACGATGAGCAGTTCTTC. Its protein product is CSVDRGVYDEQFF.

V is TRBV18 and J is TRBJ2-7, with TRBD2 as a possible D gene (5 bases). In germline, CDR1 is KGHSH, CDR2 LQKENI. This CDR3 comprises 11 residues. Trimming left V 6 bases short and J 5 bases short, with 8 bases between. Here the CDR3 DNA reads TGTGCCAGCTCTTACGGGGACGAGCAGTACTTC. This codes for CASSYGDEQYF.

The chain links TRBV2 to TRBJ2-7; 11 bases fit TRBD1. CDR3 length: 17 residues. Germline-derived CDR1 and CDR2 are SNHLY and FYNNEI. Trimming removed 5 bases from V and 5 bases from J; junction bases left unmatched: 14. The CDR3 sequence is CASSPKLGTGGSNEQYF. The CDR3 DNA reads as TGTGCCAGCAGTCCCAAACTCGGGACAGGGGGATCGAACGAGCAGTACTTC.

This chain uses TRBV11-2 with TRBJ2-2; 10 bases align to TRBD1. With V trimmed by 2 bases and J by 2 bases, 2 bases remained unmatched. Germline CDR1 SGHAT, CDR2 FQNNGV. The CDR3 runs 16 residues. This chain's CDR3 is CASSLTTGGNTGELFF. CDR3 DNA sequence: TGTGCCAGCAGCTTAACGACAGGGGGCAACACCGGGGAGCTGTTTTTT. The whole variable domain, remainder taken from reference TRBV11-2 and TRBJ2-2, is EAGVAQSPRYKIIEKRQSVAFWCNPISGHATLYWYQQILGQGPKLLIQFQNNGVVDDSQLPKDRFSAERLKGVDSTLKIQPAKLEDSAVYLCASSLTTGGNTGELFFGEGSRLTVL.

In this sample, this clonotype turned up a few times. The chain carries TRBV28 and TRBJ2-2; D may match TRBD1 or TRBD2 (5 bases each). The CDR3 extends over 16 amino acids. The V gene lost 6 bases and the J gene lost 4 bases, with 18 bases spanning the gap. Germline CDR1 is MDHEN and CDR2 is SYDVKM. The CDR3 loop reads CASSTPGTKRTGELFF. CDR3 coding DNA: TGTGCCAGCAGCACACCCGGGACCAAGCGCACCGGGGAGCTGTTTTTT.

This clonotype has only a few counts. The gene calls are TRBV3-1 and TRBJ2-7, with 9 bases aligning to TRBD2. The CDR3 spans 13 residues. From germline, CDR1 is LGHDT and CDR2 YNNKEL (reference sequence). V shed 5 bases and J 7 bases; nucleotides not matched to a gene: 6. CDR3 region: CASSLAGAQEQYF. DNA of the CDR3: TGTGCCAGCAGCTTAGCGGGAGCCCAGGAGCAGTACTTC.

The gene calls are TRBV7-9 and TRBJ2-3, with 7 bases matching TRBD2. Per the germline V gene, CDR1 is SEHNR and CDR2 is FQNEAQ (reference sequence). The CDR3 loop spans 15 amino acids. V shed 8 bases, J shed 0 bases, and the junction held 8 bases outside the gene matches. CDR3 sequence (DNA): TGTGCCAGCGTCCCGGGAGCGGGAAGCACAGATACGCAGTATTTT. Amino acid sequence: CASVPGAGSTDTQYF.

The V call is TRBV12-3 or TRBV12-4, the J call TRBJ2-3; 10 bases are a match to TRBD2. CDR3 length: 17 residues. The V gene end was trimmed by 5 bases and the J gene end by 4 bases; junction bases not matched to a gene: 12. CDR3 residues: CASSRTLAGVFADTQYF. In nucleotides, the CDR3 is TGTGCCAGCAGTCGGACCCTAGCGGGGGTGTTCGCAGATACGCAGTATTTT.

The chain links TRBV5-5 to TRBJ2-2; D possibly matches TRBD1 or TRBD2 (5 bases each). The V and J ends lost 1 base and 6 bases respectively, with 16 bases between them. The germline V gene encodes CDR1 SGHKS and CDR2 YYEKEE (reference sequence). CDR3 size: 16 residues. CDR3 sequence: CASSLSLAGRSGELFF. The CDR3 region has the DNA TGTGCCAGCAGCTTGAGTTTGGCAGGGAGATCCGGGGAGCTGTTTTTT.

The rearrangement links TRBV7-2 to TRBJ2-1, with 12 nucleotides matching TRBD2. V shed 0 bases and J 7 bases; nucleotides not matched to a gene: 7. CDR3 length: 17 amino acids. The germline gives CDR1 SGHTA, CDR2 FQGNSA. CDR3: CASSLAPSGRAKNEQFF. The CDR3 coding sequence is TGTGCCAGCAGCTTAGCTCCTAGCGGGAGGGCCAAAAATGAGCAGTTCTTC. The full variable domain, rest sourced from reference TRBV7-2 and TRBJ2-1, is GAGVSQSPSNKVTEKGKDVELRCDPISGHTALYWYRQSLGQGLEFLIYFQGNSAPDKSGLPSDRFSAERTGGSVSTLTIQRTQQEDSAVYLCASSLAPSGRAKNEQFFGPGTRLTVL.

The chain carries TRBV7-8 and TRBJ1-1; 7 bases map to TRBD1. CDR3 length: 15 residues. CDR1 is SGHVS, CDR2 FQNEAQ, per germline. Losses at the gene ends were 5 bases for V and 0 bases for J; bases not matched to a gene: 6. The CDR3 DNA reads as TGTGCCAGCAGCCCCCGGACAGGAATGAACACTGAAGCTTTCTTT. It encodes CASSPRTGMNTEAFF.

This clonotype was seen a few times. The chain recombines TRBV28 with TRBJ2-1; 8 positions agree with TRBD2. V lost 6 bases and J lost 9; bases outside the gene matches: 19. Germline V gene data show CDR1 as MDHEN and CDR2 as SYDVKM. The CDR3 is made up of 17 amino acids. CDR3 sequence: CASRPRRSGGLWVEQFF. DNA for the CDR3: TGTGCCAGCAGACCCAGGCGTTCGGGGGGGCTTTGGGTTGAGCAGTTCTTC.

A few counts support this clonotype. V usage is TRBV5-5 and J usage is TRBJ2-7, with D perhaps matching TRBD2 (6 bases). Trimming removed 3 bases from V and 2 bases from J, with 15 bases in between. Germline V gives CDR1 SGHKS, CDR2 YYEKEE (reference sequence). The CDR3 is 15 residues long. CDR3 DNA: TGTGCCAGCAGCTCCCCGGGACTGCCGACCTACGAGCAGTACTTC. Its translation is CASSSPGLPTYEQYF.

This clonotype was counted a few times. The gene calls are TRBV29-1 and TRBJ2-3; D possibly corresponds to TRBD2 (5 bases). The germline CDR1 and CDR2 sequences are SQVTM and ANQGSEA. The CDR3 sequence is 13 residues long. Trimming stripped 2 bases from V and 3 bases from J, with 9 bases between. CDR3 sequence: CSVESSGTDTQYF. Here the CDR3 DNA reads TGCAGCGTTGAATCCAGCGGAACAGATACGCAGTATTTT.

The chain carries TRBV10-3 and TRBJ1-1; the D is unclear. The CDR3 spans 11 residues. Germline lookup yields CDR1 ENHRY and CDR2 SYGVKD. V lost 4 bases and J lost 7, with 7 bases in between. As DNA, the CDR3 is TGTGCCATCAGTGGAGACCTTGAAGCTTTCTTT. As protein: CAISGDLEAFF.

The table lists this clonotype with a few counts. The V gene is TRBV24-1, the J gene TRBJ2-5, with D perhaps being TRBD1 or TRBD2 (6 bases each). The germline V gene has CDR1 KGHDR and CDR2 SFDVKD. The CDR3 runs to 16 residues. Trimming removed 4 bases from V and 5 bases from J, with 19 bases in between. The CDR3 DNA is TGTGCCACCAGTGAGGCGGGACACTCAAACCGGGAGACCCAGTACTTC. Its protein is CATSEAGHSNRETQYF.

This clonotype occurred a few times. The rearrangement links TRBV12-3 or TRBV12-4 to TRBJ2-6; no definite D call. The CDR3 has 12 residues. V was shortened by 9 bases and J by 3 bases, with 6 bases between the two germline ends. The CDR3 DNA sequence: TGTGCCAGTAACTATGGGGCCAACGTCCTGACTTTC. It translates to CASNYGANVLTF.

This clonotype came up many times. The chain joins TRBV20-1 to TRBJ2-7; the D gene is possibly TRBD2 (5 bases). Germline V lookup: CDR1 DFQATT, CDR2 SNEGSKA (reference sequence). This CDR3 comprises 17 residues. Trimming cost V 4 bases and J 0 bases, with 22 bases left between them. DNA for the CDR3: TGCAGTGCTATGGTATTGGCGGGCGGAATCCACTCCTACGAGCAGTACTTC. Its translation: CSAMVLAGGIHSYEQYF.

This clonotype was counted a few times. J is TRBJ2-7 and V is TRBV6-2 or TRBV6-3; 9 positions match TRBD2. Germline loops: CDR1 MNHEY, CDR2 SVGEGT. V lost 2 bases to trimming and J lost 1 base; unmatched junction nucleotides: 18. The CDR3 is made up of 20 amino acids. The chain's CDR3 is CASSYAGGGPSLRSSYEQYF. The CDR3 DNA sequence: TGTGCCAGCAGTTACGCGGGAGGGGGGCCGTCGTTACGTTCTTCCTACGAGCAGTACTTC.

This clonotype was observed a handful of times. V gene TRBV20-1 combines with J gene TRBJ2-5; no definite D call. Trimming shortened V by 0 bases and J by 5 bases, and 13 bases separated the two germline ends. Germline loops: CDR1 DFQATT, CDR2 SNEGSKA (reference sequence). This CDR3 region has 14 residues. The CDR3 region has the DNA TGCAGTGCTAGAGAGCAGACCAACCTGGAGACCCAGTACTTC. As protein: CSAREQTNLETQYF.

This clonotype was counted between two and nine times. The gene calls are TRBV6-1 and TRBJ1-1; TRBD1 agrees at 8 bases. Trimming cost V 7 bases and J 7 bases; bases outside gene matches: 8. Germline V gene sequence: CDR1 MNHNS, CDR2 SASEGT. The CDR3 is 13 amino acids. The CDR3 loop is CASTPPGTGEAFF. CDR3 DNA sequence: TGTGCCAGCACCCCACCCGGGACAGGTGAAGCTTTCTTT.

The V call is TRBV3-1, the J call TRBJ2-3, with D maybe TRBD2 (7 bases). The length of the CDR3 is 17 residues. CDR1 and CDR2 (germline): LGHDT, YNNKEL (reference sequence). Trimming shortened V by 7 bases and J by 3 bases, and 23 bases separated the two germline ends. The CDR3 region has the DNA TGTGCCAGCATGGGGGGGAGTACAGGGTTTGGGACAGATACGCAGTATTTT. This codes for CASMGGSTGFGTDTQYF.

This chain links TRBV7-8 with TRBJ2-1; 11 bases fit TRBD1. V was pared by 5 bases and J by 9 bases, with 12 bases of the junction left unmatched. CDR3 size: 16 residues. CDR1 and CDR2 from the germline V gene are SGHVS and FQNEAQ. Here the CDR3 DNA reads TGTGCCAGCAGCACCCGGACAGGGGGCCTGTCGGGTGAGCAGTTCTTC. This codes for CASSTRTGGLSGEQFF.

In this sample, this clonotype turned up a few times. The CDR3 spells CASSRDVGGDEQYF. CDR3 nucleotide sequence: TGCGCCAGCAGTCGGGACGTAGGGGGAGACGAGCAGTACTTC. The genes are TRBV5-1 and TRBJ2-7, with D perhaps TRBD1 (6 bases). Germline CDR1 is SGHRS and CDR2 is YFSETQ. The V end was cut by 5 bases, the J end by 5 bases, with 17 bases between. The CDR3 loop spans 14 amino acids. Drawing the rest from reference TRBV5-1 and TRBJ2-7, the complete variable domain is KAGVTQTPRYLIKTRGQQVTLSCSPISGHRSVSWYQQTPGQGLQFLFEYFSETQRNKGNFPGRFSGRQFSNSRSEMNVSTLELGDSALYLCASSRDVGGDEQYFGPGTRLTVT.